This is a list of T cell receptor beta chains from one sample in a study of blood T cells in healthy people across ages. TCRdb used MiXCR to reprocess the 5' RACE reads, holding one entry per CDR3 protein. Found here are 1.5 million to 2 million distinct CDR3 sequences, about 39% of them singletons; the top ten hold roughly 23%. Sequencing input: blood. The receptors originated from a human donor in good health. Both conserved end residues are part of each CDR3. Fields, in order: clone size, V gene, J gene, D gene, CDR3 protein, CDR3 DNA. D genes are given only for firm matches. The size entry is marked missing in some rows and otherwise reads once, few, many or a size class.

few,TRBV28,TRBJ2-5,TRBD1,CASSLPTGGQETQYF,TGTGCCAGCAGTTTACCGACAGGGGGCCAAGAGACCCAGTACTTC
many,TRBV7-2,TRBJ2-7,-,CASSLRTGWYEQYF,TGTGCCAGCAGCCTACGAACAGGGTGGTACGAGCAGTACTTC
-,TRBV18,TRBJ2-7,-,CASSPPWGDNSYEQYF,TGTGCCAGCTCACCACCGTGGGGCGACAACTCCTACGAGCAGTACTTC
-,TRBV4-2,TRBJ1-1,-,CASSQFGATEAFF,TGTGCCAGCAGCCAATTCGGGGCCACTGAAGCTTTCTTT
few,TRBV27,TRBJ1-1,-,CASSPDRRVAFF,TGTGCCAGCAGTCCAGACAGGAGGGTAGCTTTCTTT
-,TRBV6-1,TRBJ1-2,-,CASSEDIYYGYTF,TGTGCCAGCAGCGAAGACATCTACTATGGCTACACCTTC
-,TRBV4-2,TRBJ2-1,TRBD2,CASSQKAPPGLAGGPYNEQFF,TGTGCCAGCAGCCAAAAAGCCCCCCCGGGACTAGCGGGGGGGCCATACAATGAGCAGTTCTTC
once,TRBV12-3/TRBV12-4,TRBJ2-7,-,CASSFRSSEQYF,TGTGCCAGCAGTTTCCGGTCGTCCGAGCAGTACTTC
-,TRBV5-1,TRBJ2-7,-,CASSFGKGWSLTRYEQYF,TGCGCCAGCAGCTTTGGGAAGGGGTGGTCCCTCACCCGCTACGAGCAGTACTTC
-,TRBV7-9,TRBJ2-3,-,CASGLVSYTDTQYF,TGTGCCAGCGGCCTTGTCAGCTACACAGATACGCAGTATTTT
few,TRBV20-1,TRBJ1-1,TRBD1,CSAKDRGTEAFF,TGCAGTGCTAAAGACAGGGGCACTGAAGCTTTCTTT
few,TRBV7-9,TRBJ2-6,-,CASIKRGSGANVLTF,TGTGCCAGCATAAAGAGGGGCTCTGGGGCCAACGTCCTGACTTTC
few,TRBV9,TRBJ1-6,TRBD1,CASSVGWDRVTSPLHF,TGTGCCAGCAGCGTAGGGTGGGACAGGGTAACTTCACCCCTCCACTTT
-,TRBV7-2,TRBJ2-7,TRBD2,CVSSLASGGAYEQYF,TGTGTCAGCAGCTTAGCGAGCGGGGGGGCCTACGAGCAGTACTTC
few,TRBV4-2,TRBJ2-3,TRBD2,CASSQALGIAGGMDTQYF,TGTGCCAGCAGCCAGGCGCTCGGAATAGCGGGGGGTATGGATACGCAGTATTTT
-,TRBV5-1,TRBJ1-1,-,CASSLEVTRGAFF,TGCGCCAGCAGCTTGGAGGTCACCCGGGGAGCTTTCTTT
-,TRBV12-3/TRBV12-4,TRBJ1-6,-,CASSSTAAGALHF,TGTGCCAGCAGTTCGACGGCGGCAGGGGCCCTCCACTTT
few,TRBV20-1,TRBJ1-1,-,CSAIRLGQGDTEAFF,TGCAGTGCGATCAGATTGGGACAAGGCGACACTGAAGCTTTCTTT
-,TRBV29-1,TRBJ1-2,TRBD1,CSAGQGEGGYTF,TGCAGCGCGGGACAGGGCGAGGGTGGCTACACCTTC
-,TRBV9,TRBJ2-1,-,CASSVEVVRSGNEQFF,TGTGCCAGCAGCGTAGAGGTCGTTCGGTCTGGCAATGAGCAGTTCTTC
-,TRBV7-9,TRBJ1-2,-,CASSLASDFLSNYGYTF,TGTGCCAGCAGCTTAGCCTCGGACTTTCTCTCTAACTATGGCTACACCTTC
once,TRBV5-1,TRBJ2-1,TRBD2,CASSSVAGGTYNEQFF,TGCGCCAGCAGCTCCGTAGCGGGAGGGACCTACAATGAGCAGTTCTTC
-,TRBV5-1,TRBJ1-2,TRBD1,CASSGNLQGTYGYTF,TGCGCCAGCAGCGGCAACCTACAGGGGACCTATGGCTACACCTTC
-,TRBV7-2,TRBJ2-1,TRBD2,CASKHRGDNEQFF,TGTGCCAGCAAACACCGGGGGGACAATGAGCAGTTCTTC
-,TRBV6-5,TRBJ1-2,-,CASSPNGGRHYTF,TGTGCCAGCAGCCCAAATGGTGGACGTCACTACACCTTC
-,TRBV20-1,TRBJ2-7,TRBD1,CSARDKDRGYSYEQYF,TGCAGTGCTAGAGATAAAGACAGGGGGTACTCCTACGAGCAGTACTTC
-,TRBV7-2,TRBJ2-1,-,CASSLVLGISNEQFF,TGTGCCAGCAGCTTAGTTTTAGGGATCAGCAATGAGCAGTTCTTC
-,TRBV7-2,TRBJ2-3,TRBD2,CASNNQAGITTDTQYF,TGTGCCAGCAACAACCAAGCGGGGATTACCACAGATACGCAGTATTTT
-,TRBV3-1,TRBJ2-7,TRBD2,CASKTSGGSYEQYF,TGTGCCAGCAAGACTAGCGGGGGCTCCTACGAGCAGTACTTC
-,TRBV12-3/TRBV12-4,TRBJ2-3,-,CASSFLPVPSTDTQYF,TGTGCCAGCAGTTTTCTTCCAGTACCTAGCACAGATACGCAGTATTTT
-,TRBV6-5,TRBJ1-3,TRBD1,CASSADRGENTIYF,TGTGCCAGCAGCGCGGACAGGGGGGAAAACACCATATATTTT
-,TRBV24-1,TRBJ2-1,TRBD2,CATSDFLAGGNNEQFF,TGTGCCACCAGTGATTTCCTAGCGGGGGGCAACAACGAGCAGTTCTTC
-,TRBV7-9,TRBJ2-3,-,CASSLARENTQYF,TGTGCCAGCAGCTTAGCCCGAGAAAATACGCAGTATTTT
-,TRBV28,TRBJ1-5,TRBD1,CASSLWGTANPSNQPQHF,TGTGCCAGCAGTTTATGGGGGACAGCGAATCCCAGCAATCAGCCCCAGCATTTT
-,TRBV27,TRBJ2-1,TRBD1,CASTGRGTYNEQFF,TGTGCCAGCACCGGCAGGGGGACCTACAATGAGCAGTTCTTC
-,TRBV3-1,TRBJ1-2,TRBD1,CASGDRERYGYTF,TGTGCCAGCGGGGACAGGGAACGATATGGCTACACCTTC
few,TRBV29-1,TRBJ2-5,-,CSGGGGGGETQYF,TGCAGCGGGGGAGGGGGCGGGGGAGAGACCCAGTACTTC
-,TRBV11-3,TRBJ2-1,-,CASSLSGVYEQFF,TGTGCCAGCAGTCTTTCTGGAGTTTATGAGCAGTTCTTC